The subject of this entry is one T cell receptor beta chain. Its antigen is unknown. The sample comes from a study of CD8 T cells in Susac syndrome. General study points: It was acknowledged by the study that relatively few individuals were included in its TCR sequencing and HLA analysis.

The CDR3 totals 20 residues. The trim removed 5 bases at V and 3 bases at J, leaving 20 bases unmatched. CDR1 is LNHNV and CDR2 is YYDKDF in the germline V gene (reference sequence). RNA totalling roughly 0.45 to 1 ug underwent reverse transcription with random hexamers. MiXCR, applied by TCRdb to the immunoSEQ multiplex PCR reads, yields one record per CDR3 protein. The repertoire consists of around 170,000 distinct CDR3 sequences, with approximately 96% occurring once and the leading ten covering around 0.1%. This TCR was recovered from a human donor with Susac syndrome. The sequenced sample was CD4+ T cells from PBMCs. This chain joins TRBV15 and TRBJ2-3; 10 nucleotides align to TRBD2. CDR3 bases: TGTGCCACCAGCCCCCTTTCACCAGCGGGGGGGCTATTTTGGACAGATACGCAGTATTTT. Encoded protein: CATSPLSPAGGLFWTDTQYF.